The 26 T cell receptor beta chains given below trace back to one sample, sequenced in a study of blood T cell repertoires in COVID-19. Clones were read by immunoSEQ multiplex PCR, and TCRdb kept only the in-frame ones, dropping some. This sample carries 200,000 to 300,000 clones, about 85% of them seen once, and the ten largest clones take just under 6.5%. Specimen: peripheral blood. The receptors derive from a woman aged 55-69 years with active or convalescent COVID-19.

The V call is TRBV19, the J call TRBJ1-1; TRBD1 agrees at 8 bases. The germline gives CDR1 LNHDA, CDR2 SQIVND (reference sequence). The ends lost 5 bases at V and 0 bases at J; junction bases unmatched: 5. CDR3 length: 15 residues. The CDR3 protein is CASSLQGAMNTEAFF. Here the CDR3 DNA reads TGTGCCAGTAGTCTCCAGGGGGCGATGAACACTGAAGCTTTCTTT.

The V and J genes are TRBV19 and TRBJ1-2, with 10 bases identical to TRBD1. Germline V gene lookup returns CDR1 LNHDA and CDR2 SQIVND (reference sequence). The CDR3 sequence is 15 residues long. The V gene end was trimmed by 7 bases and the J gene end by 8 bases; junction bases not matched to a gene: 13. DNA of the CDR3: TGTGCCAGTACCGACCCTCGACAGGGGGCAGGCGGCTACACCTTC. Its translation: CASTDPRQGAGGYTF.

The chain recombines TRBV6-6 with TRBJ2-3, with 8 nucleotides matching TRBD2. V dropped 6 bases and J dropped 11; count of bases not matched to a gene: 13. The CDR3 spans 14 residues. The germline V gene encodes CDR1 MNHNY and CDR2 SVGAGI (reference sequence). The CDR3 loop reads CASRRTGGPDWQYF. In nucleotides, the CDR3 is TGTGCCAGCAGGAGGACGGGAGGGCCTGATTGGCAGTATTTT.

This chain connects TRBV5-6 to TRBJ2-1; TRBD2 aligns across 7 bases. With 6 bases clipped from V and 4 bases from J, the junction kept 4 bases outside the gene matches. Germline V gene lookup returns CDR1 SGHDT and CDR2 YYEEEE. This CDR3 has 13 amino acids. The DNA for the CDR3 is TGTGCCAGCACCTGGGGGGGATACAATGAGCAGTTCTTC. Amino acid sequence: CASTWGGYNEQFF.

This rearrangement joins TRBV10-3 to TRBJ1-1; D is undetermined. The CDR3 has 16 amino acids. From germline, CDR1 is ENHRY and CDR2 SYGVKD. The V and J ends lost 3 bases and 4 bases respectively, with 18 bases between them. The DNA for the CDR3 is TGTGCCATCAGTGACGCGATGTCCCCCGATGGCACTGAAGCTTTCTTT. Protein: CAISDAMSPDGTEAFF.

This chain links TRBV7-9 with TRBJ1-2, with 8 bases lining up with TRBD1. The CDR3 is made up of 15 amino acids. CDR1 and CDR2 (germline): SEHNR, FQNEAQ (reference sequence). V was clipped by 4 bases and J by 3 bases; unmatched bases: 7. CDR3 nucleotide sequence: TGTGCCAGCAGCTCCTCACAGGGGGGGGACTATGGCTACACCTTC. It encodes CASSSSQGGDYGYTF.

This clone was found a few times. The same CDR3 also results from other DNA sequences found in this sample. The V and J genes are TRBV5-1 and TRBJ1-5, with D unresolved. With 0 bases removed from V and 5 bases from J, the gap between germline ends came to 12 bases. Germline V gene lookup returns CDR1 SGHRS and CDR2 YFSETQ. CDR3 length: 15 residues. This CDR3 is CASSLEGREDQPQHF. The CDR3 coding sequence is TGCGCCAGCAGCTTGGAAGGCAGAGAGGATCAGCCCCAGCATTTT.

This clone occurred once. The V gene is TRBV7-3, the J gene TRBJ1-1; D call uncertain. This CDR3 spans 13 amino acids. The V gene lost 3 bases and the J gene lost 6 bases, with 11 bases spanning the gap. CDR1 and CDR2 (germline): SGHTA, FQGTGA. The CDR3 sequence: CASSLTEGSEAFF. The DNA of the CDR3 is TGTGCCAGCAGCTTGACGGAGGGCTCTGAAGCTTTCTTT.

The rearrangement uses TRBV2 and TRBJ2-1, with 8 bases fitting TRBD2. Germline-derived CDR1 and CDR2 are SNHLY and FYNNEI. This CDR3 region has 16 residues. The V segment lost 5 bases and the J segment 3 bases; nucleotides outside the gene matches: 9. CDR3 loop: CASSPDGGGLYNEQFF. The CDR3 nucleotides read TGTGCCAGCAGTCCCGACGGGGGGGGTCTCTACAATGAGCAGTTCTTC.

The chain is built from TRBV28 and TRBJ1-1; no definite D call. V dropped 5 bases and J dropped 4 bases, with 5 bases sitting between them. Germline CDR1 reads MDHEN; CDR2 reads SYDVKM. CDR3 size: 11 residues. CDR3 bases: TGTGCCAGCAGTCTCCCCACTGAAGCTTTCTTT. Its protein product is CASSLPTEAFF.

The chain links TRBV12-3 or TRBV12-4 to TRBJ2-1; TRBD2 is a possible D gene (6 bases). CDR3 length: 13 residues. With 6 bases removed from V and 7 bases from J, the gap between germline ends came to 13 bases. The CDR3 here is CASSPTGRNEQFF. CDR3 bases: TGTGCCAGCAGCCCCACGGGGAGGAATGAGCAGTTCTTC.

V is TRBV15 and J is TRBJ1-6; D gene unclear. Germline CDR1 LNHNV, CDR2 YYDKDF (reference sequence). Trimming shortened V by 3 bases and J by 8 bases, and 8 bases separated the two germline ends. The CDR3 totals 13 residues. As DNA, the CDR3 is TGTGCCACCAGCAGGGCTTACGATTCACCCCTCCACTTT. It is translated as CATSRAYDSPLHF.

The chain uses TRBV30 and TRBJ2-7, with 9 bases fitting TRBD2. Losses at the gene ends were 0 bases for V and 4 bases for J; bases not matched to a gene: 10. Germline lookup yields CDR1 GTSNPN and CDR2 SVGIG (reference sequence). This CDR3 region has 16 residues. Here the CDR3 reads CAWSVSFGTSTYEQYF. The CDR3 coding sequence is TGTGCCTGGAGTGTGTCTTTTGGGACTAGCACATACGAGCAGTACTTC.

The chain is built from TRBV7-9 and TRBJ2-5; 7 nucleotides match TRBD2. The trim removed 0 bases at V and 3 bases at J, leaving 4 bases unmatched. There are 15 residues in the CDR3. CDR1 is SEHNR and CDR2 is FQNEAQ in the germline V gene (reference sequence). This chain's CDR3 is CASSLARLAEETQYF. In DNA form, the CDR3 reads TGTGCCAGCAGCTTAGCGCGGCTAGCGGAAGAGACCCAGTACTTC.

This clone was found once. V and J are TRBV2 and TRBJ2-1; weak D call: TRBD2 (7 bases). The CDR3 is made up of 14 amino acids. In germline, CDR1 is SNHLY, CDR2 FYNNEI. Between the trimmed V and J ends, which lost 6 bases and 3 bases, there was a span of 12 bases. The CDR3 region is CASREGGVYNEQFF. The CDR3 nucleotides read TGTGCCAGCAGGGAGGGGGGGGTCTACAATGAGCAGTTCTTC.

This clone was counted a few times. The DNA for the CDR3 is TGTGCCTGGAGTGTAACAGGGGGCTGGGGCATTCAGTACTTC. Its protein product is CAWSVTGGWGIQYF. The chain uses TRBV30 and TRBJ2-4; TRBD1 agrees at 9 bases. Unmatched junction bases numbered 6, after V lost 0 bases and J lost 9 bases. The CDR3 loop spans 14 amino acids. Germline CDR1 and CDR2: GTSNPN and SVGIG (reference sequence).

V and J are TRBV2 and TRBJ1-2; D gene unclear. Germline CDR1 SNHLY, CDR2 FYNNEI. The CDR3 has 14 residues. Trimming took 4 bases from V and 5 from J, leaving 14 bases between them. CDR3 residues: CASSVEGAGYGYTF. CDR3 DNA sequence: TGTGCCAGCAGTGTGGAGGGCGCTGGGTATGGCTACACCTTC.

J is TRBJ1-1 and V is TRBV7-9; D is ambiguous. Germline lookup yields CDR1 SEHNR and CDR2 FQNEAQ (reference sequence). CDR3 length: 13 residues. Trimming pared 5 bases from V and 0 bases from J, leaving 7 bases between. CDR3 DNA sequence: TGTGCCAGCAGCGACTCTCTGAACACTGAAGCTTTCTTT. This gives the protein CASSDSLNTEAFF.

The genes are TRBV28 and TRBJ1-4; no clear D gene. The CDR3 has 14 amino acids. CDR1 MDHEN and CDR2 SYDVKM come from the germline V gene. V lost 5 bases and J 5 bases, leaving 12 bases between the germline ends. This CDR3 is CASSTPVPNEKLFF. For the CDR3, the DNA is TGTGCCAGCAGTACCCCAGTCCCCAATGAAAAACTGTTTTTT.

The chain recombines TRBV9 with TRBJ2-2; 12 bases map to TRBD2. The CDR3 consists of 16 residues. Germline V gene sequence: CDR1 SGDLS, CDR2 YYNGEE. With 1 base clipped from V and 5 bases from J, the junction kept 3 bases outside the gene matches. CDR3 DNA sequence: TGTGCCAGCAGCGTAAAGGGGACTAGCGGGACCGGGGAGCTGTTTTTT. This sequence encodes CASSVKGTSGTGELFF. Based on the CDR3 plus reference TRBV9 and TRBJ2-2, the full variable domain is DSGVTQTPKHLITATGQRVTLRCSPRSGDLSVYWYQQSLDQGLQFLIQYYNGEERAKGNILERFSAQQFPDLHSELNLSSLELGDSALYFCASSVKGTSGTGELFFGEGSRLTVL.

The rearrangement uses TRBV14 and TRBJ2-3, with D possibly TRBD2 on 7 matching bases. The germline V gene has CDR1 SGHDN and CDR2 FVKESK. The CDR3 consists of 16 residues. Trimming took off 0 bases at V and 4 bases at J, with 14 bases between the two ends. CDR3 loop: CASSQDAGAIADTQYF. For the CDR3, the DNA is TGTGCCAGCAGCCAAGATGCGGGGGCTATTGCAGATACGCAGTATTTT.

The CDR3 region has the DNA TGCAGCGTTGATGGAGCGGAGACATACAATGAGCAGTTCTTC. As protein: CSVDGAETYNEQFF. The chain joins TRBV29-1 to TRBJ2-1, with D perhaps matching TRBD2 (5 bases). The CDR3 spans 14 residues. Per the germline V gene, CDR1 is SQVTM and CDR2 is ANQGSEA. V lost 3 bases and J 4 bases, leaving 13 bases between the germline ends.

V usage is TRBV6-5 and J usage is TRBJ2-7; D is perhaps TRBD2 (7 bases). Trimming took 2 bases from V and 7 from J, leaving 21 bases between them. The CDR3 covers 16 residues. Germline-derived CDR1 and CDR2 are MNHEY and SVGAGI. The CDR3 region is CASSYLFGGRSGEQYF. The CDR3 DNA is TGTGCCAGCAGTTACCTGTTCGGGGGGCGAAGCGGGGAGCAGTACTTC.

This clone was seen a single time. The gene calls are TRBV4-1 and TRBJ2-3, with TRBD2 matching 11 bases. The germline V gene has CDR1 MGHRA and CDR2 YSYEKL. The CDR3 is 16 residues long. V shed 0 bases, J shed 4 bases, and the junction held 3 bases outside the gene matches. The CDR3 bases are TGCGCCAGCAGCCAAGATAGCGGGGGGGCCCCAGATACGCAGTATTTT. This translates into CASSQDSGGAPDTQYF.

This clone is a singleton in its sample. The chain recombines TRBV7-6 with TRBJ1-6; unclear D gene. Germline V gene data show CDR1 as SGHVS and CDR2 as FNYEAQ. The CDR3 runs 15 residues. V was shortened by 1 base and J by 10 bases, with 14 bases between the two germline ends. In DNA, the CDR3 is TGTGCCAGCAGCTTAGGTGCGGGTGAGAGCTCACCCCTCCACTTT. Its translation is CASSLGAGESSPLHF.

The V call is TRBV5-1, the J call TRBJ2-7, with D possibly TRBD2 on 5 matching bases. This CDR3 comprises 14 residues. Germline V gives CDR1 SGHRS, CDR2 YFSETQ. V lost 4 bases, J lost 4 bases, and 15 bases lay in between. The chain's CDR3 is CASSPREGRYEQYF. The CDR3 DNA is TGCGCCAGCAGCCCCCGCGAGGGTCGATACGAGCAGTACTTC. Variable domain in full (rest from reference TRBV5-1 and TRBJ2-7): KAGVTQTPRYLIKTRGQQVTLSCSPISGHRSVSWYQQTPGQGLQFLFEYFSETQRNKGNFPGRFSGRQFSNSRSEMNVSTLELGDSALYLCASSPREGRYEQYFGPGTRLTVT.